Below, 9 T cell receptor beta chains from the same sample are listed, as sequenced in a study of blood T cell repertoires in COVID-19. Generated by immunoSEQ multiplex PCR, the TCRdb table keeps only in-frame clones and is missing some. In the table there are 30,000 to 40,000 clones, roughly four fifths of which are singletons. The sequencing input was peripheral blood. The receptors derive from an elderly man with active or convalescent COVID-19.

The genes are TRBV27 and TRBJ2-7, with 8 bases fitting TRBD1. The CDR3 length is 15 residues. The junction had 13 bases not matched to a gene; V was cut back by 8 bases and J by 4 bases. CDR1 and CDR2 from the germline V gene are MNHEY and SMNVEV (reference sequence). CDR3 protein: CASAPGTGEGYEQYF. The CDR3 DNA reads TGTGCCAGCGCCCCAGGGACAGGTGAGGGGTACGAGCAGTACTTC.

The V and J genes are TRBV30 and TRBJ1-4; 9 nucleotides match TRBD1. J lost 5 bases, V lost 0 bases, and 7 bases had no gene match. The CDR3 covers 16 residues. CDR1 and CDR2 (germline): GTSNPN, SVGIG (reference sequence). The CDR3 sequence is CAWSVPLTGGNEKLFF. The CDR3 DNA sequence: TGTGCCTGGAGTGTACCCCTAACAGGGGGCAATGAAAAACTGTTTTTT.

The V and J genes are TRBV7-9 and TRBJ2-3, with D perhaps matching TRBD2 (5 bases). The V and J ends lost 2 bases and 2 bases respectively, with 8 bases between them. The CDR3 sequence is 14 residues long. Germline loops: CDR1 SEHNR, CDR2 FQNEAQ (reference sequence). The CDR3 DNA reads TGTGCCAGCAGCTTAAGAGCGGTCACAGATACGCAGTATTTT. It translates to CASSLRAVTDTQYF.

The CDR3 nucleotides are TGTGCCAGCGGGCGGGAGAGCCTCACCGGGGAGCTGTTTTTT. Amino acids: CASGRESLTGELFF. The rearrangement joins TRBV7-6 to TRBJ2-2, with TRBD2 matching 7 bases. CDR1 is SGHVS and CDR2 is FNYEAQ in the germline V gene. CDR3 size: 14 residues. The trim removed 8 bases at V and 4 bases at J, leaving 7 bases unmatched.

This chain connects TRBV3-1 (or the pseudogene TRBV3-2) to TRBJ1-5; 8 bases agree with TRBD1. The germline V gene has CDR1 LGHDT and CDR2 YNNKEL (reference sequence). Trimming cost V 1 base and J 14 bases; bases outside gene matches: 7. This CDR3 spans 13 amino acids. The CDR3 DNA reads as TGTGCCAGCAGCCAAGGGGCAGGGGGCGCCGAGCATTTT. This translates into CASSQGAGGAEHF.

The chain links TRBV4-2 to TRBJ1-2; tentative D call: TRBD1 (5 bases). The V end lost 6 bases, the J end lost 8 bases, and 16 bases lay between the germline ends. The CDR3 sequence is 13 residues long. Germline V gene sequence: CDR1 LGHNA, CDR2 YNFKEQ. CDR3 amino acids: CASSSESGRGYTF. The CDR3 DNA reads TGTGCCAGCAGTTCGGAGTCAGGGCGAGGCTACACCTTC.

This clone showed up just once. The rearrangement uses TRBV5-1 and TRBJ2-5; 7 bases fit TRBD1. Germline V gene sequence: CDR1 SGHRS, CDR2 YFSETQ. The V and J ends lost 3 bases and 1 base, in that order; junction bases with no gene match: 3. This CDR3 is built from 14 residues. Written as DNA, the CDR3 is TGCGCCAGCAGCTACAGGGGCTCCCAAGAGACCCAGTACTTC. Amino acids: CASSYRGSQETQYF.

This chain uses TRBV6-6 with TRBJ2-7; the match to TRBD1 covers 7 bases. The germline V gene encodes CDR1 MNHNY and CDR2 SVGAGI (reference sequence). V dropped 6 bases and J dropped 7; count of bases not matched to a gene: 12. The CDR3 extends over 14 amino acids. The CDR3 region is CASSWDSLLIEQYF. DNA of the CDR3: TGTGCCAGCAGCTGGGACAGCCTGCTAATAGAGCAGTACTTC.

The chain uses TRBV7-8 and TRBJ2-3; 8 bases are shared with TRBD2. V dropped 5 bases and J dropped 1; count of bases not matched to a gene: 8. The CDR3 is made up of 16 amino acids. The germline V gene encodes CDR1 SGHVS and CDR2 FQNEAQ. The CDR3 region is CASSPDPGGGTDTQYF. The CDR3, as DNA: TGTGCCAGCAGCCCCGACCCGGGGGGGGGCACAGATACGCAGTATTTT.